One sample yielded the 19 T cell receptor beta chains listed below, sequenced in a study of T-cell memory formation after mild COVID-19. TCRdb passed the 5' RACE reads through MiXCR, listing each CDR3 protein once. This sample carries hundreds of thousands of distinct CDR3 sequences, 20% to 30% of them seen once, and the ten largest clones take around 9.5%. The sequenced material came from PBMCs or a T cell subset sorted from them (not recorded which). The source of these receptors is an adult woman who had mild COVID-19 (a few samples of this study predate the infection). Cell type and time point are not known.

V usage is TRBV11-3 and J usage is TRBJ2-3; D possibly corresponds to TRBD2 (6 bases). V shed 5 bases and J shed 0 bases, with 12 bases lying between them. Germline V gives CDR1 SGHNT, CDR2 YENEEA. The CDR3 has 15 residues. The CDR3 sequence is CASSPNSGSTDTQYF. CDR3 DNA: TGTGCCAGCAGCCCCAATAGCGGTAGCACAGATACGCAGTATTTT.

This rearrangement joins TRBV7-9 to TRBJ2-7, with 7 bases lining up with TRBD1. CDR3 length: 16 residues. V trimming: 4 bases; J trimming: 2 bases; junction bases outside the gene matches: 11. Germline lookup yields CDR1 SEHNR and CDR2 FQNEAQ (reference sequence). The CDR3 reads CASSYPRTGDPYEQYF. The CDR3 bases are TGTGCCAGCAGCTATCCTCGGACAGGAGATCCCTACGAGCAGTACTTC.

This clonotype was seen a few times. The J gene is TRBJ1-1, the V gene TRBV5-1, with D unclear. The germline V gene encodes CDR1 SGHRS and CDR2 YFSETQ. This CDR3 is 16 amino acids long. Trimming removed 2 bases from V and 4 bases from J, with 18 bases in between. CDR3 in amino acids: CASSFGQAHSGTEAFF. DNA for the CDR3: TGCGCCAGCAGCTTTGGTCAAGCCCACTCGGGCACTGAAGCTTTCTTT.

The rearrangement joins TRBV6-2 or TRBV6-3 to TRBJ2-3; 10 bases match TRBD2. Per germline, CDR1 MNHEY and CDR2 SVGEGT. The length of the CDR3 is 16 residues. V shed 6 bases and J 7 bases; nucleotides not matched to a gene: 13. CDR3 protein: CASSFTTSGLLYTQYF. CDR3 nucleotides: TGTGCCAGCAGCTTTACGACTAGCGGGCTACTCTATACGCAGTATTTT.

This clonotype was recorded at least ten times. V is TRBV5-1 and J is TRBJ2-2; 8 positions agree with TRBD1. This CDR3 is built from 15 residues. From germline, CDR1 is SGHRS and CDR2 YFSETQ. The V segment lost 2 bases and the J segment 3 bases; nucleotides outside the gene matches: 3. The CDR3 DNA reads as TGCGCCAGCAGCTTAGGACAGGGACACACCGGGGAGCTGTTTTTT. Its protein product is CASSLGQGHTGELFF.

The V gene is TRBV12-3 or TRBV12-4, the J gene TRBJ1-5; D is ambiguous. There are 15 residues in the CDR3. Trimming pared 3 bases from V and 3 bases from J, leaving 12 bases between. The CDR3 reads CASSLAGMVNQPQHF. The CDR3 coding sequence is TGTGCCAGCAGTTTGGCCGGGATGGTCAATCAGCCCCAGCATTTT.

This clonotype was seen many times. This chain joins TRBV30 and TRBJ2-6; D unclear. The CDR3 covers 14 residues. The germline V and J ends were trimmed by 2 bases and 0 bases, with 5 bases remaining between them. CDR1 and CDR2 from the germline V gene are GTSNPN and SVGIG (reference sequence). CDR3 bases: TGTGCCTGGAGTTTTGGCTCTGGGGCCAACGTCCTGACTTTC. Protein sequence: CAWSFGSGANVLTF.

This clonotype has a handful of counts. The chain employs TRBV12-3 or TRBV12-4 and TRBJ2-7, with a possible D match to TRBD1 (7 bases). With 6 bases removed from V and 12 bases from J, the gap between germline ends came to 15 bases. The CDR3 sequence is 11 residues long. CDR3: CASRDYRGWYF. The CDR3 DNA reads TGTGCCAGCAGGGACTACAGGGGTTGGTACTTC.

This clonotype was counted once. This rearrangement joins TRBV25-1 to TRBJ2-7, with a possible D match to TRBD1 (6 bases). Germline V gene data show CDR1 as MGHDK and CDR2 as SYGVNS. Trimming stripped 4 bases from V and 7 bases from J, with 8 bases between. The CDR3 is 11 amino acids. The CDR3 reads CASSGGREQYF. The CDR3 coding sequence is TGTGCCAGCAGTGGGGGGCGGGAGCAGTACTTC.

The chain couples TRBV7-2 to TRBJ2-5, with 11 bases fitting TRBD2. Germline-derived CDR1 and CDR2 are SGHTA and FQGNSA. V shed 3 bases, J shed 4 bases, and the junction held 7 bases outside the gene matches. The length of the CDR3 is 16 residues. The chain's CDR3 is CASSLLAGGGPETQYF. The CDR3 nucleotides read TGTGCCAGCAGCTTGCTAGCGGGAGGAGGCCCAGAGACCCAGTACTTC.

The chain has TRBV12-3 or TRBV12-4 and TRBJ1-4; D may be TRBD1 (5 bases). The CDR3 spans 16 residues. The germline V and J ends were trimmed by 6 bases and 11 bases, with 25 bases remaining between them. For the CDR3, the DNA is TGTGCCAGCAGCCTAATGGGGGGTGGCGGCTCGAACAAACTGTTTTTT. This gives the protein CASSLMGGGGSNKLFF.

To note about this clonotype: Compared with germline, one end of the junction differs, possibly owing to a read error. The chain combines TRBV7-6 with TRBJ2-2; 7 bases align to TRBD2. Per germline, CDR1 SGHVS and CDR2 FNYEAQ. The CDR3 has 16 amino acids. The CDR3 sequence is CASSLLAVMNTRELFF. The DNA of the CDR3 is TGTGCCAGCAGCCTCCTAGCGGTAATGAACACCAGGGAGCTGTTTTTT.

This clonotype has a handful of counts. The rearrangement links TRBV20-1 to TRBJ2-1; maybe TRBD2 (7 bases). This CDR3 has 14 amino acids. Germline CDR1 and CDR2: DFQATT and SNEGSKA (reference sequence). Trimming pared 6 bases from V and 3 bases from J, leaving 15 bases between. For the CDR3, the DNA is TGCAGTGCAGGGGGGGACACCGTCTACAATGAGCAGTTCTTC. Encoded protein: CSAGGDTVYNEQFF.

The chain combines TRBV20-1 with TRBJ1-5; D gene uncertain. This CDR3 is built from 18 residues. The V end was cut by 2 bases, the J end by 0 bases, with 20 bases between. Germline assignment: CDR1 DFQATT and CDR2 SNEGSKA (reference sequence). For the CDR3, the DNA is TGCAGTGCTAGACCCCCGGACGGGGAAGGGTATAGCAATCAGCCCCAGCATTTT. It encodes CSARPPDGEGYSNQPQHF.

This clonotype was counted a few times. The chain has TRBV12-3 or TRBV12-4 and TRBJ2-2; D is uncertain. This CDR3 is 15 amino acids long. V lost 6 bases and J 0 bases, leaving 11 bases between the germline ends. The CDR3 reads CASSTAQANTGELFF. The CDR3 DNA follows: TGTGCCAGCAGCACAGCCCAAGCGAACACCGGGGAGCTGTTTTTT.

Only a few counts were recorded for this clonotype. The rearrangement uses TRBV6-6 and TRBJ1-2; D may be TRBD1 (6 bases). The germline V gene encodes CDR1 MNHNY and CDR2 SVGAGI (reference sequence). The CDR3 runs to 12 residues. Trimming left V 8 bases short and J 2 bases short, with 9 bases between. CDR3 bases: TGTGCCAGCTCAGGGGAGAACTATGGCTACACCTTC. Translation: CASSGENYGYTF.

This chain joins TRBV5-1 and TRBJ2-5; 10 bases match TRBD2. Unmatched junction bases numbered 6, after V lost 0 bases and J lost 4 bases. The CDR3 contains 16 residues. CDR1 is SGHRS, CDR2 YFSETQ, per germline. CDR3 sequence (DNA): TGCGCCAGCAGCTTGGCCCCTAGCGGGAGTGGAGAGACCCAGTACTTC. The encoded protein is CASSLAPSGSGETQYF. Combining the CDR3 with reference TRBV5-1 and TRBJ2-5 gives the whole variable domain KAGVTQTPRYLIKTRGQQVTLSCSPISGHRSVSWYQQTPGQGLQFLFEYFSETQRNKGNFPGRFSGRQFSNSRSEMNVSTLELGDSALYLCASSLAPSGSGETQYFGPGTRLLVL.

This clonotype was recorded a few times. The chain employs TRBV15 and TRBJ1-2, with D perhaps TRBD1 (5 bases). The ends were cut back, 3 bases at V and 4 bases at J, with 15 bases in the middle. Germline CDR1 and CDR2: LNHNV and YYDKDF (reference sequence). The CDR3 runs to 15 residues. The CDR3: CATSRGGGEGYGYTF. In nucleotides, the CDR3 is TGTGCCACCAGCAGGGGTGGGGGTGAAGGCTATGGCTACACCTTC.

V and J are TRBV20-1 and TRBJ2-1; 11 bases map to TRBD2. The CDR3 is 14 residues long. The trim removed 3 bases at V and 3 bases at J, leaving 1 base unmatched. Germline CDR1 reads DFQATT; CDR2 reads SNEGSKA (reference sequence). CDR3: CSASGTSGYNEQFF. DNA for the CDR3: TGCAGTGCTAGTGGGACTAGCGGCTACAATGAGCAGTTCTTC.